This T cell receptor (beta chain) was identified during a study of human T cells and chemical hapten exposure. The overall study: Subjects had 2% DPC placed on roughly 2 cm by roughly 2 cm of upper inner arm skin for sensitization. The patch tests put 0.01% DPC on the skin of the upper back and were read 6 days later. Study-level results: Each of the donors had alopecia, so their immune responses may not resemble those of healthy people.

After removal of 1 base from V and 6 bases from J, the junction contained 4 bases not matched to a gene. This CDR3 spans 13 amino acids. Germline values: CDR1 SQVTM, CDR2 ANQGSEA. TCRdb analysed the RACE reads with MiXCR anew, one entry per CDR3 protein. The sample has 350,000 to 400,000 distinct CDR3 sequences; less than 6.5% are singletons. Indicated time point: pre-sensitization, week 0. The treatment is: therapeutic diphenylcyclopropenone sensitization with weekly scalp DPC. This clonotype was seen repeatedly, ten times or more. What it binds is not known. The receptor's source is a woman aged 45-65 years with alopecia areata. Some clones in this sample may be carry-over from other donors' samples. The specimen comprised whole blood, sampled in connection with sensitization to the hapten diphenylcyclopropenone (DPC). The chain has TRBV29-1 and TRBJ2-5; 8 bases are a match to TRBD2. CDR3 protein: CSVEAGGPKTQYF. The CDR3 DNA is TGCAGCGTTGAAGCGGGAGGGCCGAAGACCCAGTACTTC.